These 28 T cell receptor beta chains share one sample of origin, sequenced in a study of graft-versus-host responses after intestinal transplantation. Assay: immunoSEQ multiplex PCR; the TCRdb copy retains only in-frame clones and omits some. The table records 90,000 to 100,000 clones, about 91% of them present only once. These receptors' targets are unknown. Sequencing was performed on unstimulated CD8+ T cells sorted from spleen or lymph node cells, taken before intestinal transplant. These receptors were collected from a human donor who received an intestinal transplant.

CDR3 coding DNA: TGTGCCAGCAGTTTATCTGGGGGGGCCCAGTACTTC. As protein: CASSLSGGAQYF. V gene TRBV27 combines with J gene TRBJ2-5, with 7 positions matching TRBD2. The ends lost 0 bases at V and 9 bases at J; junction bases unmatched: 1. Germline CDR1 and CDR2: MNHEY and SMNVEV (reference sequence). The length of the CDR3 is 12 residues.

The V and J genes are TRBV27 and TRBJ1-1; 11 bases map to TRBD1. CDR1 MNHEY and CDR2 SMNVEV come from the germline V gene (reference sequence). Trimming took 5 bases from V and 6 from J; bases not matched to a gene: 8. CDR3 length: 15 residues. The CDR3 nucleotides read TGTGCCAGCAGTGCCCCCGGACAGGGGGCGCCTGAAGCTTTCTTT. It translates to CASSAPGQGAPEAFF.

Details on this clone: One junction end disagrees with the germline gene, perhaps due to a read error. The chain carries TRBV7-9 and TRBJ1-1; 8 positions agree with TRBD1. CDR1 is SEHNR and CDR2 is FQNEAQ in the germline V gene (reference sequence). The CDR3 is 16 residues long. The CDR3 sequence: CASSITRGRENSEAFF. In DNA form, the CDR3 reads TGTGCCAGCAGTATTACCAGGGGGCGCGAGAACTCTGAAGCTTTCTTT. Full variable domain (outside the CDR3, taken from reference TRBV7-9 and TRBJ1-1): DTGVSQNPRHKITKRGQNVTFRCDPISEHNRLYWYRQTLGQGPEFLTYFQNEAQLEKSRLLSDRFSAERPKGSFSTLEIQRTEQGDSAMYLCASSITRGRENSEAFFGQGTRLTVV.

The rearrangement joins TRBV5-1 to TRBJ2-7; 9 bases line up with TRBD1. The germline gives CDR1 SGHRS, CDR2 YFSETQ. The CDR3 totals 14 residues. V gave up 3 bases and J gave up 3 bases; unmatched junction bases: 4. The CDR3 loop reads CASSWTGVSYEQYF. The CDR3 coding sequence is TGCGCCAGCAGCTGGACAGGGGTTAGCTACGAGCAGTACTTC. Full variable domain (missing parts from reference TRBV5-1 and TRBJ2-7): KAGVTQTPRYLIKTRGQQVTLSCSPISGHRSVSWYQQTPGQGLQFLFEYFSETQRNKGNFPGRFSGRQFSNSRSEMNVSTLELGDSALYLCASSWTGVSYEQYFGPGTRLTVT.

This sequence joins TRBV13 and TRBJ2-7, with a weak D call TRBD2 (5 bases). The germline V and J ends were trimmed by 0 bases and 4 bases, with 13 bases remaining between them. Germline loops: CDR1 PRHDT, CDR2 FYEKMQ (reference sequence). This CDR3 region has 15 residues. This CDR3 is CASSLGRTSGYEQYF. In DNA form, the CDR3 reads TGTGCCAGCAGCTTAGGAAGAACTAGTGGGTACGAGCAGTACTTC.

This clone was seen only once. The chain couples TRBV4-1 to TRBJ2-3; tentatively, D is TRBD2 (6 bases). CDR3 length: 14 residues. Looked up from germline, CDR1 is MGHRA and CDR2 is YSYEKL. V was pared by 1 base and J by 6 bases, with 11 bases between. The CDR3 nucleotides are TGCGCCAGCAGCCAAGTCCGGGAGCGGGATACGCAGTATTTT. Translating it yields CASSQVRERDTQYF.

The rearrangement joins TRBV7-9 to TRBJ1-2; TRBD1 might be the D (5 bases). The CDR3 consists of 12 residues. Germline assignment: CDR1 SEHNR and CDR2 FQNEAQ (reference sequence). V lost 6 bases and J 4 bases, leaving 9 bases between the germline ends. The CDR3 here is CASSPDTYGYTF. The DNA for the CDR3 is TGTGCCAGCAGTCCGGACACCTATGGCTACACCTTC.

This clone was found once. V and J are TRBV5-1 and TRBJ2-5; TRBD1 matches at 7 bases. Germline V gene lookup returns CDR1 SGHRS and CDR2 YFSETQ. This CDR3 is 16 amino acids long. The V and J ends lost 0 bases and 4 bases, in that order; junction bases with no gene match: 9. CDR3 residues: CASSLVSEGAIETQYF. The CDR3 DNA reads TGCGCCAGCAGCTTGGTATCTGAGGGGGCTATAGAGACCCAGTACTTC.

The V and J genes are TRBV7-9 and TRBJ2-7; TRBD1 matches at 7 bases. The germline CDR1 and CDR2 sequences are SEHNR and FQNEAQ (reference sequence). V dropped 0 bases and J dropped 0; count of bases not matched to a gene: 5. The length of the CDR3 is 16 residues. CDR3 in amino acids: CASSLATGPSSYEQYF. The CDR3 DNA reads TGTGCCAGCAGCTTAGCGACAGGGCCGAGCTCCTACGAGCAGTACTTC.

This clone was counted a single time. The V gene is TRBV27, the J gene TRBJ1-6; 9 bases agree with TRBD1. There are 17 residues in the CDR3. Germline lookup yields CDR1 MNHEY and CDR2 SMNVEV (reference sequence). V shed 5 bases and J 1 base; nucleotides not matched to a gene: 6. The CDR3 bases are TGTGCCAGCAGTCTGGGACAGGGTGTATCCTATAATTCACCCCTCCACTTT. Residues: CASSLGQGVSYNSPLHF.

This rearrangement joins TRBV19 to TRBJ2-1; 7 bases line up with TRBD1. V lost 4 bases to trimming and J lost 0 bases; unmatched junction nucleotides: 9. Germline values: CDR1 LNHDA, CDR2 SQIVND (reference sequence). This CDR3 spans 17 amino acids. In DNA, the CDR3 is TGTGCCAGTAGTACGTCACAGGGGCCCCGCTCCTACAATGAGCAGTTCTTC. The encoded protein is CASSTSQGPRSYNEQFF.

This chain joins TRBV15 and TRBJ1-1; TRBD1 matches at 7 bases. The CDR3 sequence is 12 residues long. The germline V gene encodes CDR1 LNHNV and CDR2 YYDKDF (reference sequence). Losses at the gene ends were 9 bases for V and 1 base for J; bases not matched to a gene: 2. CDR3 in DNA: TGTGCCACGGGACAGACGAACACTGAAGCTTTCTTT. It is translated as CATGQTNTEAFF.

CDR3 amino acids: CASSWTGGARGYTF. The CDR3 DNA follows: TGTGCCAGCAGCTGGACAGGGGGCGCGAGGGGCTACACCTTC. The chain carries TRBV5-4 and TRBJ1-2; 11 nucleotides align to TRBD1. With 3 bases clipped from V and 8 bases from J, the junction kept 6 bases outside the gene matches. CDR1 is SGHNT, CDR2 YYREEE, per germline (reference sequence). The CDR3 has 14 amino acids.

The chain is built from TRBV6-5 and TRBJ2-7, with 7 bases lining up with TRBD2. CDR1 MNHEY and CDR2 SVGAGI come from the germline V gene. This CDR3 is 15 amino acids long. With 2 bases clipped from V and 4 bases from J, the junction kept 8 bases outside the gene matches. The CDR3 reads CASSYGGGDGYEQYF. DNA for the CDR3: TGTGCCAGCAGTTACGGGGGAGGGGACGGGTACGAGCAGTACTTC.

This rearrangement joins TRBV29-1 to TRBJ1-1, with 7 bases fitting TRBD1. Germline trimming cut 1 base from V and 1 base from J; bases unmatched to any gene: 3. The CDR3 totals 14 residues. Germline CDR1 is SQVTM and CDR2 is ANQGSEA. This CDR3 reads CSVEGGQSNTEAFF. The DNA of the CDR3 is TGCAGCGTTGAAGGGGGACAGTCGAACACTGAAGCTTTCTTT.

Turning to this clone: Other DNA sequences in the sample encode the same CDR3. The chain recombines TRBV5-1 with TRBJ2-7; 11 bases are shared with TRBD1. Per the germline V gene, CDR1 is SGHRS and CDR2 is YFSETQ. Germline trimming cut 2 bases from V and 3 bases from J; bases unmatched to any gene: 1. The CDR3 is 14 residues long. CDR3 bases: TGCGCCAGCAGCTTAGGGACAGGGGGCTACGAGCAGTACTTC. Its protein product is CASSLGTGGYEQYF. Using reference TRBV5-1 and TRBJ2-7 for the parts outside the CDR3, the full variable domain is KAGVTQTPRYLIKTRGQQVTLSCSPISGHRSVSWYQQTPGQGLQFLFEYFSETQRNKGNFPGRFSGRQFSNSRSEMNVSTLELGDSALYLCASSLGTGGYEQYFGPGTRLTVT.

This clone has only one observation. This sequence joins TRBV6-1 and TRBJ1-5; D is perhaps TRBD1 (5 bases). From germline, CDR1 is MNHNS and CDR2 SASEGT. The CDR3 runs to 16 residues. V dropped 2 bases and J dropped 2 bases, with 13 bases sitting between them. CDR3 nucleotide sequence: TGTGCCAGCAGTGAACGGGGGGGAATGGGCAATCAGCCCCAGCATTTT. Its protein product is CASSERGGMGNQPQHF.

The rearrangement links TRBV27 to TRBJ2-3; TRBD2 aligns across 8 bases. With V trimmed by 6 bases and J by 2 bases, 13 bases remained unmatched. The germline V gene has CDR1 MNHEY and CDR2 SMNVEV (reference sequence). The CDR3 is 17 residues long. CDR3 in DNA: TGTGCCAGCAGCCCTCTCGGGGCGGGGGGATTCACAGATACGCAGTATTTT. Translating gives CASSPLGAGGFTDTQYF.

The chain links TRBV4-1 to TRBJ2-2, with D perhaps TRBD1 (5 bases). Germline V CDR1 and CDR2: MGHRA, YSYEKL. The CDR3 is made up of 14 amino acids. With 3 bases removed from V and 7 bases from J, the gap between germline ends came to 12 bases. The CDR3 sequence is CASSHTGGGGELFF. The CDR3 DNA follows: TGCGCCAGCAGCCATACAGGTGGCGGCGGGGAGCTGTTTTTT.

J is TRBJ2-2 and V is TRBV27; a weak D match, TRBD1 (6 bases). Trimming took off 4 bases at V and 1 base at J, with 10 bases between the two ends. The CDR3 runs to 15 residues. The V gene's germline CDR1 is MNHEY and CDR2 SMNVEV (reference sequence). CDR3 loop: CASSSLGGNTGELFF. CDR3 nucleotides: TGTGCCAGCAGTTCCCTAGGGGGGAACACCGGGGAGCTGTTTTTT.

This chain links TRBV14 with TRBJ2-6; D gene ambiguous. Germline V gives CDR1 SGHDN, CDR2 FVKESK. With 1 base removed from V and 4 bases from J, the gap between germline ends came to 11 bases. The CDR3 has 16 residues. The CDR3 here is CASSQVRVPGANVLTF. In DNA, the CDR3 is TGTGCCAGCAGCCAAGTCCGGGTACCCGGGGCCAACGTCCTGACTTTC.

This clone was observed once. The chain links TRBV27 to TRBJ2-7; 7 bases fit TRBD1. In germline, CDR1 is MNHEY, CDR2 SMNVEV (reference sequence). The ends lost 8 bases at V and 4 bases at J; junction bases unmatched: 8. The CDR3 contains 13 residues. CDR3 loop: CASANRGAYEQYF. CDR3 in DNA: TGTGCCAGCGCTAACAGGGGCGCATACGAGCAGTACTTC.

CDR3 DNA sequence: TGTGCCAGCAGTTTAATGATTGCGGGAGGGACTGAAGCTTTCTTT. This encodes CASSLMIAGGTEAFF. The V call is TRBV28, the J call TRBJ1-1; no firm D call. Germline CDR1 is MDHEN and CDR2 is SYDVKM. V was pared by 2 bases and J by 5 bases, with 15 bases between. The CDR3 is 15 residues long. Combining the CDR3 with reference TRBV28 and TRBJ1-1 gives the whole variable domain DVKVTQSSRYLVKRTGEKVFLECVQDMDHENMFWYRQDPGLGLRLIYFSYDVKMKEKGDIPEGYSVSREKKERFSLILESASTNQTSMYLCASSLMIAGGTEAFFGQGTRLTVV.

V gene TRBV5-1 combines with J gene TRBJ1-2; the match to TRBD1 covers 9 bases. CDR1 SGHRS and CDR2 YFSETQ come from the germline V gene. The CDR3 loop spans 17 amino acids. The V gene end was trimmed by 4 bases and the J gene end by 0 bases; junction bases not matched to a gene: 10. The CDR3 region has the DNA TGCGCCAGCAGCCTGACCGGGACAGGGTTTCCTAACTATGGCTACACCTTC. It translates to CASSLTGTGFPNYGYTF.

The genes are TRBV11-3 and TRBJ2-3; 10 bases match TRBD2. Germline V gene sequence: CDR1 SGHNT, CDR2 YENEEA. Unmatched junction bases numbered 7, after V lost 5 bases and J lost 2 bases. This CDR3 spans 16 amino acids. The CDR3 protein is CASSGTSGTNTDTQYF. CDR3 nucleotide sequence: TGTGCCAGCAGCGGAACTAGCGGGACGAACACAGATACGCAGTATTTT.

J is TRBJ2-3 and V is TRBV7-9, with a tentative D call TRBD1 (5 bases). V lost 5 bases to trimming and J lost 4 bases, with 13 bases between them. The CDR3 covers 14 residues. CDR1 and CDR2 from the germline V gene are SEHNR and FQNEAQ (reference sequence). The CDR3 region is CASSPYTGPDTQYF. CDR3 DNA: TGTGCCAGCAGCCCCTATACAGGCCCAGATACGCAGTATTTT.

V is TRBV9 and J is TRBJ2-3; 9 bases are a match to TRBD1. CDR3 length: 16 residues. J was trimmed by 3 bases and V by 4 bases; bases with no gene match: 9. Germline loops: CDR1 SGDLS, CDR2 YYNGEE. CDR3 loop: CASSSRTGEGTDTQYF. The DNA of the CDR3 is TGTGCCAGCAGCTCGCGGACAGGGGAGGGGACAGATACGCAGTATTTT.

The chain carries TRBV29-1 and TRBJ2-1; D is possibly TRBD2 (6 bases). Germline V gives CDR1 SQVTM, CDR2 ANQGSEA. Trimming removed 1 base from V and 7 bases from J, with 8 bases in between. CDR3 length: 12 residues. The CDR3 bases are TGCAGCGTTGAAGTGGCGGGGAATGAGCAGTTCTTC. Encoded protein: CSVEVAGNEQFF.